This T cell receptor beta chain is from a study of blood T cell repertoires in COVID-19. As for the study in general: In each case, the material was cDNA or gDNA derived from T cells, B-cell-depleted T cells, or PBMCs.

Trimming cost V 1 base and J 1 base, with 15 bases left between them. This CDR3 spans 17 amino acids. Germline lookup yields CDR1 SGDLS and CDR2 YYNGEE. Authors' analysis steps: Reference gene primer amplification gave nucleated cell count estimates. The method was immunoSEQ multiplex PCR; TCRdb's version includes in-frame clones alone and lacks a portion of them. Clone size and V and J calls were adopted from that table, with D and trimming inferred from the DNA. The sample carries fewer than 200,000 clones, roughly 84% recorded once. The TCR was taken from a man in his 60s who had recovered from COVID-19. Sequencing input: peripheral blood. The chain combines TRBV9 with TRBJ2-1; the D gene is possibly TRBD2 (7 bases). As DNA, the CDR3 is TGTGCCAGCAGCGTATCAATGGCGGGGGCGTCCTACAATGAGCAGTTCTTC. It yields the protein CASSVSMAGASYNEQFF.